A selection of T cell receptor beta chains follows, all from one sample in a study of T-cell reconstitution after alpha-beta-depleted transplantation in children. One entry per CDR3 protein, called by TCRdb with MiXCR from the PCR reads. The sample yields 70,000 to 95,000 distinct CDR3 sequences, roughly 20% seen once. The material was PBMCs, mostly from graft donor cells, obtained 360 days after TCRalphabeta/CD19-depleted stem cell transplant. The receptors derive from a male patient aged 2-10 years who had a stem cell transplant for acute lymphoblastic leukemia, so the T cells may come from the graft donor. The CDR3 runs from the conserved cysteine through the conserved F or W. Fields, in order: J gene, V gene, D gene, clone size, CDR3 protein, CDR3 DNA. D genes are given only for firm matches. Some rows have no size entry. The others give once, few or many, or a class for an expanded clone.

>TRBJ2-3|TRBV4-1|.|few
CASSQAQRGTDTQYF
TGCGCCAGCAGCCAAGCTCAGAGGGGCACAGATACGCAGTATTTT
>TRBJ2-7|TRBV12-3/TRBV12-4|.|.
CASSLAIEGLEQYF
TGTGCCAGCAGTTTAGCGATTGAGGGCCTCGAGCAGTACTTC
>TRBJ2-4|TRBV7-2|.|.
CASSYGGFKNIQYF
TGTGCCAGCAGCTATGGGGGATTCAAAAACATTCAGTACTTC
>TRBJ1-2|TRBV5-1|TRBD1|few
CASSITDRGDGYTF
TGCGCCAGCAGCATAACTGACAGGGGAGACGGCTACACCTTC
>TRBJ2-5|TRBV12-3/TRBV12-4|.|.
CASSLGRTQYF
TGTGCCAGCAGTTTGGGGAGGACCCAGTACTTC
>TRBJ2-6|TRBV5-1|.|many
CASSLSRLGANVLTF
TGCGCCAGCAGCTTGAGTAGACTTGGGGCCAACGTCCTGACTTTC
>TRBJ2-5|TRBV7-9|.|few
CASSSTGVRETQYF
TGTGCCAGCAGCTCGACAGGTGTGCGAGAGACCCAGTACTTC
>TRBJ2-1|TRBV29-1|.|.
CSVAPRGGVNEQFF
TGCAGCGTCGCACCTCGTGGTGGGGTGAATGAGCAGTTCTTC
>TRBJ2-2|TRBV12-3/TRBV12-4|TRBD2|.
CASSFRLAGAPGELFF
TGTGCCAGCAGTTTTCGACTAGCGGGAGCCCCCGGGGAGCTGTTTTTT
>TRBJ1-1|TRBV20-1|.|few
CSANYLGTEAFF
TGCAGTGCAAATTATCTGGGCACTGAAGCTTTCTTT
>TRBJ2-4|TRBV7-6|.|.
CASSLGAGWGGNIQYF
TGTGCCAGCAGCTTGGGGGCCGGGTGGGGCGGAAACATTCAGTACTTC
>TRBJ2-5|TRBV28|TRBD1|.
CASSFTRGPGETQYF
TGTGCCAGCAGTTTCACCAGGGGGCCAGGGGAGACCCAGTACTTC
>TRBJ2-5|TRBV10-3|TRBD2|many
CATKLAGGQETQYF
TGTGCCACCAAACTAGCGGGTGGACAAGAGACCCAGTACTTC
>TRBJ2-1|TRBV20-1|.|many
CSAMISFAYNEQFF
TGCAGTGCCATGATCAGTTTTGCCTACAATGAGCAGTTCTTC
>TRBJ2-1|TRBV5-1|.|few
CASSLESGARNEQFF
TGCGCCAGCAGCTTGGAGTCCGGGGCTCGGAATGAGCAGTTCTTC
>TRBJ2-7|TRBV6-1|TRBD2|.
CASRTSGRAYEQYF
TGTGCCAGCAGGACTAGCGGAAGGGCATACGAGCAGTACTTC
>TRBJ2-3|TRBV5-1|.|.
CASSSRASKDTQYF
TGCGCCAGCAGCTCTCGTGCTAGCAAAGATACGCAGTATTTT
>TRBJ2-7|TRBV5-1|.|many
CASSLRGTYEQYF
TGCGCCAGCAGCTTGCGGGGAACCTACGAGCAGTACTTC
>TRBJ2-5|TRBV20-1|.|many
CSAGVETQYF
TGCAGTGCCGGGGTCGAGACCCAGTACTTC
>TRBJ2-6|TRBV12-3/TRBV12-4|.|.
CASSLPGWGANVLTF
TGTGCCAGCAGTTTACCGGGATGGGGGGCCAACGTCCTGACTTTC
>TRBJ2-1|TRBV19|TRBD2|.
CASSALAGVGNEQFF
TGTGCCAGTAGTGCCCTAGCGGGAGTAGGGAATGAGCAGTTCTTC
>TRBJ1-1|TRBV6-5|.|.
CASSYLGRGNTEAFF
TGTGCCAGCAGTTACCTGGGGAGGGGGAACACTGAAGCTTTCTTT